This TCR beta chain was identified in a study of T cell responses to AZD1222 COVID-19 vaccine. At the level of the study: Pooling covered second doses at about 4 or about 12 weeks. Study-level results: In all cases, repertoires were sampled only after the peak T cell response. Donors were mostly white British, more females; clonal diversity possibly underestimated.

Worth noting for this clone: Its specificity is not known.

Data came from immunoSEQ multiplex PCR; TCRdb stores just in-frame clones and leaves some out. The data show roughly 100,000 clones, over 90% seen once. CDR1 is MDHEN and CDR2 is SYDVKM in the germline V gene. The CDR3 covers 13 residues. The germline V and J ends were trimmed by 10 bases and 5 bases, with 17 bases remaining between them. The specimen was peripheral blood, collected on day 0 of AZD1222 vaccination. This receptor was obtained from an adult in good health. This rearrangement joins TRBV28 to TRBJ1-2; tentative D call: TRBD1 (5 bases). The CDR3 bases are TGTGCCATTGGGTTAGGGACTCCATATGGCTACACCTTC. Its protein product is CAIGLGTPYGYTF.